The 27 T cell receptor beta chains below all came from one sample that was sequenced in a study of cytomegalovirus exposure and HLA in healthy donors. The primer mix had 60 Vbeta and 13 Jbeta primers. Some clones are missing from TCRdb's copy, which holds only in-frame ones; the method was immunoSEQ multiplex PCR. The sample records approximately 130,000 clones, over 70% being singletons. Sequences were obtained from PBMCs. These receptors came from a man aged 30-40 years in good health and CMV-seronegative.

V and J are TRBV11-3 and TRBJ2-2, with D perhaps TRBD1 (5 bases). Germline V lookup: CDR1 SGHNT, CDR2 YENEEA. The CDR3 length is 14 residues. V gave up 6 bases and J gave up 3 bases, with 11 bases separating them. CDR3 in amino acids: CASSQGWDTGELFF. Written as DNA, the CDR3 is TGTGCCAGCAGTCAGGGATGGGACACCGGGGAGCTGTTTTTT.

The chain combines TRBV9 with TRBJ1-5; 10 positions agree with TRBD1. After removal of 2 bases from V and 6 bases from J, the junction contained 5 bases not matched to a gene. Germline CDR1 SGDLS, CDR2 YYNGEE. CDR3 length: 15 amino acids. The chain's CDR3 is CASSVSGQGIQPQHF. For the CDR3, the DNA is TGTGCCAGCAGCGTCTCGGGACAGGGGATTCAGCCCCAGCATTTT.

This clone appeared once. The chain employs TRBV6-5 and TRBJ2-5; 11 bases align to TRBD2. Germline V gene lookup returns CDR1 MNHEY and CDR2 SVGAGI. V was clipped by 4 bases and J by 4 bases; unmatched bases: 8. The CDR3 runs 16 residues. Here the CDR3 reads CASSFPTTSGRETQYF. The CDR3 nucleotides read TGTGCCAGCAGTTTCCCCACCACTAGCGGGAGAGAGACCCAGTACTTC.

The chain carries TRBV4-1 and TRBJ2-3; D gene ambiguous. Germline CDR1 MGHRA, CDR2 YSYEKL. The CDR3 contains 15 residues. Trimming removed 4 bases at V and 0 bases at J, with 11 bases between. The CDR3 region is CASSRSDPSTDTQYF. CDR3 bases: TGCGCCAGCAGCCGCAGCGATCCTAGCACAGATACGCAGTATTTT.

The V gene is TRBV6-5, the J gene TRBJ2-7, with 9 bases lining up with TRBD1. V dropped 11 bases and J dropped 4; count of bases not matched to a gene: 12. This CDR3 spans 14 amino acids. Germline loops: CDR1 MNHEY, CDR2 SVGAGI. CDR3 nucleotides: TGTGCCTCCCGCCCGGGACAGGGTTCGTACGAGCAGTACTTC. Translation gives CASRPGQGSYEQYF.

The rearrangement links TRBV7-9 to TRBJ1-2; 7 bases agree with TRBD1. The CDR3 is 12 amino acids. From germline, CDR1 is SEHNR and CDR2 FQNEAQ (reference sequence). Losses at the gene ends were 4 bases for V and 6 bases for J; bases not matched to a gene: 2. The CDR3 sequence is CASSSTGDGYTF. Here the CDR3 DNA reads TGTGCCAGCAGCTCCACAGGGGATGGCTACACCTTC. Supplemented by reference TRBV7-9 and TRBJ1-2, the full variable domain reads DTGVSQNPRHKITKRGQNVTFRCDPISEHNRLYWYRQTLGQGPEFLTYFQNEAQLEKSRLLSDRFSAERPKGSFSTLEIQRTEQGDSAMYLCASSSTGDGYTFGSGTRLTVV.

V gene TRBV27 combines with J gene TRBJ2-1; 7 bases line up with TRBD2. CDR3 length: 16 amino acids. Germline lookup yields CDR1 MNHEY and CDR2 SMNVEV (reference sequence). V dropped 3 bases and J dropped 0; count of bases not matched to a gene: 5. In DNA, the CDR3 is TGTGCCAGCAGTTTGATGGGGACTATCTCCTACAATGAGCAGTTCTTC. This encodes CASSLMGTISYNEQFF.

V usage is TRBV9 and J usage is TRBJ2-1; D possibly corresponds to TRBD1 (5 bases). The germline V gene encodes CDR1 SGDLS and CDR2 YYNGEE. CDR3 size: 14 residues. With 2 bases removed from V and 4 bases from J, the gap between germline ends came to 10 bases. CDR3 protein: CASSVGQAYNEQFF. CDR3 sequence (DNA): TGTGCCAGCAGCGTTGGACAAGCATACAATGAGCAGTTCTTC.

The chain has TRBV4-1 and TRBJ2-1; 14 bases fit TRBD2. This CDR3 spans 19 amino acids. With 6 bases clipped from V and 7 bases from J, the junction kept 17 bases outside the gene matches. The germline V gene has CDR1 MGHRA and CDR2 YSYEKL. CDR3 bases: TGCGCCAGCAGTCGAGGACTAGCGGGAGGTCGAATAGAAGTTAATGAGCAGTTCTTC. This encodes CASSRGLAGGRIEVNEQFF.

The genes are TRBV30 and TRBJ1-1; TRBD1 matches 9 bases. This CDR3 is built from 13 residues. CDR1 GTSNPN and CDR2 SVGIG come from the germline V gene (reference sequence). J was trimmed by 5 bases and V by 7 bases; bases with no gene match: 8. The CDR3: CASEGQGWTEAFF. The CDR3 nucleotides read TGTGCCTCGGAAGGACAGGGGTGGACTGAAGCTTTCTTT.

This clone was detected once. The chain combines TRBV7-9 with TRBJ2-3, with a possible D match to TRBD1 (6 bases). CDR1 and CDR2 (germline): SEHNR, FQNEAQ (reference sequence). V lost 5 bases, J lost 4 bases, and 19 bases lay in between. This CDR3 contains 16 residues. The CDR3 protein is CASSGQWSVLPDTQYF. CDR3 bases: TGTGCCAGCAGCGGACAGTGGTCAGTTCTCCCAGATACGCAGTATTTT.

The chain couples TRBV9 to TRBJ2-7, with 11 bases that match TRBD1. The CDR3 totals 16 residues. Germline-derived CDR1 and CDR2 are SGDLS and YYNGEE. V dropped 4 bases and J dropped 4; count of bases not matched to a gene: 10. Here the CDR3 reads CASSPLGQGASYEQYF. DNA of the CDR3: TGTGCCAGCAGCCCCCTCGGACAGGGGGCTTCGTACGAGCAGTACTTC. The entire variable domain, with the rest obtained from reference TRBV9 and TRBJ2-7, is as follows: DSGVTQTPKHLITATGQRVTLRCSPRSGDLSVYWYQQSLDQGLQFLIQYYNGEERAKGNILERFSAQQFPDLHSELNLSSLELGDSALYFCASSPLGQGASYEQYFGPGTRLTVT.

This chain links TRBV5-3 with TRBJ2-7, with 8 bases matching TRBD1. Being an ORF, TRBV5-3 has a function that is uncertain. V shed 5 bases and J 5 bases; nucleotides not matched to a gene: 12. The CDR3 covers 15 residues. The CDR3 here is CARRDRDRLYNEQYF. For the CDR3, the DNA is TGTGCCAGAAGGGACCGGGACAGGCTGTATAACGAGCAGTACTTC.

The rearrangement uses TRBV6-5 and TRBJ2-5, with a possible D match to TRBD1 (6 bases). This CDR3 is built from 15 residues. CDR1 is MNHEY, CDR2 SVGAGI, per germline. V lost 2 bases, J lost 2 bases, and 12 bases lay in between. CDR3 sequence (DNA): TGTGCCAGCAGTTACACGCGGACAGAACAAGAGACCCAGTACTTC. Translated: CASSYTRTEQETQYF.

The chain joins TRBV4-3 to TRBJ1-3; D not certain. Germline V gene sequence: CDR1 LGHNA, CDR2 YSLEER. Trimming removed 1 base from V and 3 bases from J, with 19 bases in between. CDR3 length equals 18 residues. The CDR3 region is CASSQGWSLTTYGNTIYF. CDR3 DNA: TGCGCCAGCAGCCAAGGCTGGAGTCTTACTACATATGGAAACACCATATATTTT.

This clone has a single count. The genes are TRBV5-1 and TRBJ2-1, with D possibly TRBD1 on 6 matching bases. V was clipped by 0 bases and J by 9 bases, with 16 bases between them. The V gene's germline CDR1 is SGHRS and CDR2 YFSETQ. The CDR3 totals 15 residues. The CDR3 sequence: CASSLGTLGQGEQFF. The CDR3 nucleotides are TGCGCCAGCAGCTTGGGTACCTTGGGACAAGGTGAGCAGTTCTTC.

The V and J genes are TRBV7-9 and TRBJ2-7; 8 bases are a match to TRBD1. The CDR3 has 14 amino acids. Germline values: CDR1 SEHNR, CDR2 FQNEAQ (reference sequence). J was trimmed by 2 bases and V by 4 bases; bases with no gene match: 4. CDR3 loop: CASSSTRGPYEQYF. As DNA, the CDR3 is TGTGCCAGCAGCTCCACCAGGGGGCCCTACGAGCAGTACTTC.

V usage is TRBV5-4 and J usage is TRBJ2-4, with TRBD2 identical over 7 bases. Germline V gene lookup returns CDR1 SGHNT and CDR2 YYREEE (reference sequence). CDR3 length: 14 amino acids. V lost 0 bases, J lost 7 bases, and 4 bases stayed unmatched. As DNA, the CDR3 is TGTGCCAGCAGCTTGGGGCTAGCGGATAACATTCAGTACTTC. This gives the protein CASSLGLADNIQYF.

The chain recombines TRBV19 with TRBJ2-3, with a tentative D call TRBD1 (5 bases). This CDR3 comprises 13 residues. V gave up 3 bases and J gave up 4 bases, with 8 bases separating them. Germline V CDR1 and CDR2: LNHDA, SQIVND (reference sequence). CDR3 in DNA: TGTGCCAGTAGTATGCAGGGCGCAGATACGCAGTATTTT. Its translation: CASSMQGADTQYF. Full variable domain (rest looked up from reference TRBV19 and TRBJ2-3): DGGITQSPKYLFRKEGQNVTLSCEQNLNHDAMYWYRQDPGQGLRLIYYSQIVNDFQKGDIAEGYSVSREKKESFPLTVTSAQKNPTAFYLCASSMQGADTQYFGPGTRLTVL.

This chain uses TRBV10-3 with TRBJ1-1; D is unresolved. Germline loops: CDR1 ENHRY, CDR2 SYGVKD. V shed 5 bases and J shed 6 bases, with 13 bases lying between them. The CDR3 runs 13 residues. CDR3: CAISKEGVAEAFF. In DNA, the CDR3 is TGTGCCATCAGTAAAGAGGGAGTCGCTGAAGCTTTCTTT.

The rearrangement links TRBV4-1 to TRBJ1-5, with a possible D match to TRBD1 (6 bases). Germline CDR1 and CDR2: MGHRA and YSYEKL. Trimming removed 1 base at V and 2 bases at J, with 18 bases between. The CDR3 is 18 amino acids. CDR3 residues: CASSQGGKGGRGNQPQHF. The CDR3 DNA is TGCGCCAGCAGCCAAGGAGGTAAAGGGGGACGGGGCAATCAGCCCCAGCATTTT.

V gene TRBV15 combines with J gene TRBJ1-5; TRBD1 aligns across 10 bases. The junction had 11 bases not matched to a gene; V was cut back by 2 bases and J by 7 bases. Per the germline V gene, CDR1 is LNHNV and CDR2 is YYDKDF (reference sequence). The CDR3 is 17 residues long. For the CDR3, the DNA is TGTGCCACCAGCAGAAAGGACAGGGGGGCTAGCAGACAGCCCCAGCATTTT. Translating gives CATSRKDRGASRQPQHF.

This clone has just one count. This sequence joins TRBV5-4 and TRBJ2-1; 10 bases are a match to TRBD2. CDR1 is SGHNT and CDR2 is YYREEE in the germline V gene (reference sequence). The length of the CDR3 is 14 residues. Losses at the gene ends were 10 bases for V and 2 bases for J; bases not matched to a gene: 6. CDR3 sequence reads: CALQREGTYNEQFF. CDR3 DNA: TGTGCCCTCCAGCGGGAGGGTACCTACAATGAGCAGTTCTTC.

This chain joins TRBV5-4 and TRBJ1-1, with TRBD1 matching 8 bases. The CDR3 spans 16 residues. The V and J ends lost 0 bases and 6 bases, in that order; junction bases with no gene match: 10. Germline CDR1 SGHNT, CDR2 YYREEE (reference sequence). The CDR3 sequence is CASSLGDTGGGAEAFF. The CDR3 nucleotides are TGTGCCAGCAGCTTGGGAGATACAGGGGGTGGGGCTGAAGCTTTCTTT.

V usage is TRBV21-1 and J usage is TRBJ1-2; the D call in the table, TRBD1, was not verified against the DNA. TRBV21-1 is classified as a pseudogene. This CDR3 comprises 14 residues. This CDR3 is CASRILQGAYGYTF. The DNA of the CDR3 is TGTGCCAGCAGAATCCTCCAGGGGGCTTATGGCTACACCTTC.

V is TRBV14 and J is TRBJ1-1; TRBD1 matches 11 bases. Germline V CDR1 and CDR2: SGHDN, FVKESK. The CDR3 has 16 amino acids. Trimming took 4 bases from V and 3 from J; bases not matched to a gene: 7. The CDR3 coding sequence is TGTGCCAGCAGCCGGCTGGGACAGGGGGGTGACACTGAAGCTTTCTTT. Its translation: CASSRLGQGGDTEAFF.

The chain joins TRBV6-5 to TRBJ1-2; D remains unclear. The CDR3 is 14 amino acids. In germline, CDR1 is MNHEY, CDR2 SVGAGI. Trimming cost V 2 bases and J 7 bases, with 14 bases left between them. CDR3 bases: TGTGCCAGCAGTTACGGGGAGTCATTTCGTGGCTACACCTTC. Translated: CASSYGESFRGYTF.